Included here is one T cell receptor (beta chain) sequence, with context. The antigen is unknown. RNA totalling about 0.45 to 1 ug underwent reverse transcription with random hexamers. TCRdb re-derived calls from the immunoSEQ multiplex PCR reads in MiXCR, one entry per CDR3 protein. The table records about 160,000 distinct CDR3 sequences, approximately 94% of them present only once. Looked up from germline, CDR1 is MNHNY and CDR2 is SVGAGI (reference sequence). V was trimmed by 4 bases and J by 8 bases, leaving 21 bases between them. This CDR3 region has 15 residues. The data originate from a study of CD8 T cells in Susac syndrome. Included as multiple sclerosis controls were treatment-naive patients who had stable or active relapsing-remitting disease. Study results and caveats: The study recognized that the number of individuals in its TCR sequencing and HLA analysis was relatively small.

V gene TRBV6-6 combines with J gene TRBJ2-7; D uncertain. Material: CD4+ T cells from PBMCs. The receptor was isolated from a human donor with multiple sclerosis. The CDR3 bases are TGTGCCAGCAGTTTCTCAAGGCTCCCCTACAACAAGCAGTACTTC. As protein: CASSFSRLPYNKQYF.